This TCR beta chain was captured in a study of shared clonotypes between healthy human individuals. Study observations and caveats: Among non-shared clonotypes, generation probabilities were lower than among those shared by all four donors.

In regard to this clone: What it binds is not known.

Deep-level assay runs were performed. Measured with immunoSEQ multiplex PCR; TCRdb has only the in-frame clones, and not every one. The table records some 980,000 clones, 76% of them present only once. Germline CDR1 SGDLS, CDR2 YYNGEE. The CDR3 totals 12 residues. J lost 0 bases, V lost 9 bases, and 2 bases had no gene match. The sequencing sample was made of memory CD4+ T cells sorted from blood. Subset here: CD45RA-negative fraction. The J gene is TRBJ2-5, the V gene TRBV9, with 7 bases aligning to TRBD1. The TCR originated in a man aged 18 to 29 in good health. The CDR3 spells CATGTDQETQYF. The CDR3 DNA reads TGTGCCACCGGGACAGACCAAGAGACCCAGTACTTC.